Listed here are 9 T cell receptor beta chains from one sample, sequenced in a study of shared clonotypes between healthy human individuals. CD45RO-negative cells were positively selected for CCR7, leaving out terminally differentiated effector memory CD45RA+ cells. TCRdb's table, derived via immunoSEQ multiplex PCR, lists solely in-frame clones and lacks some. The data contain 2 million to 2.5 million clones, approximately 94% of them singletons. Sequencing was performed on naive CD8+ T cells sorted from blood. These receptors all stem from a man in his late teens or twenties in good health.

The chain combines TRBV6-5 with TRBJ2-5; D is possibly TRBD2 (6 bases). In germline, CDR1 is MNHEY, CDR2 SVGAGI. V dropped 10 bases and J dropped 2 bases, with 17 bases sitting between them. This CDR3 has 14 residues. The CDR3 is CATWDGGRQETQYF. The DNA for the CDR3 is TGTGCCACCTGGGACGGGGGTCGTCAAGAGACCCAGTACTTC.

To note about this clone: A much larger clone is a single base away; this may be a read error. The sample carries other DNA sequences with the same CDR3. V is TRBV6-6 and J is TRBJ2-2, with D unclear. This CDR3 spans 11 amino acids. Germline CDR1 reads MNHNY; CDR2 reads SVGAGI (reference sequence). Trimming shortened V by 6 bases and J by 4 bases, and 3 bases separated the two germline ends. The CDR3 sequence: CASSPTGELFF. The CDR3 region has the DNA TGTGCCAGCAGCCCCACCGGGGAGCTGTTTTTT.

CDR3 protein: CASSLLLDGGPGGEQYF. CDR3 sequence (DNA): TGTGCCAGCAGTTTACTTCTAGACGGAGGGCCTGGTGGCGAGCAGTACTTC. The chain is built from TRBV28 and TRBJ2-7, with TRBD2 as a possible D gene (6 bases). Trimming took 2 bases from V and 6 from J, leaving 23 bases between them. The germline gives CDR1 MDHEN, CDR2 SYDVKM. There are 17 residues in the CDR3. Based on the CDR3 plus reference TRBV28 and TRBJ2-7, the full variable domain is DVKVTQSSRYLVKRTGEKVFLECVQDMDHENMFWYRQDPGLGLRLIYFSYDVKMKEKGDIPEGYSVSREKKERFSLILESASTNQTSMYLCASSLLLDGGPGGEQYFGPGTRLTVT.

The chain combines TRBV27 with TRBJ2-7; TRBD1 agrees at 9 bases. Germline assignment: CDR1 MNHEY and CDR2 SMNVEV (reference sequence). Trimming took 2 bases from V and 2 from J; bases not matched to a gene: 4. The CDR3 length is 15 residues. CDR3 in DNA: TGTGCCAGCAGTTTAGGGACAGGGATGGCCTACGAGCAGTACTTC. Its protein is CASSLGTGMAYEQYF.

Only one count was recorded for this clone. The chain joins TRBV27 to TRBJ1-6, with D perhaps matching TRBD1 (5 bases). CDR1 and CDR2 from the germline V gene are MNHEY and SMNVEV (reference sequence). Deletions cut 8 bases from V and 7 bases from J, with 15 bases between. The CDR3 extends over 14 amino acids. The CDR3 here is CASGFAGANSPLHF. CDR3 DNA: TGTGCCAGCGGCTTTGCCGGGGCCAATTCACCCCTCCACTTT.

The rearrangement links TRBV28 to TRBJ1-1; D ambiguous. The length of the CDR3 is 12 residues. Germline V gene lookup returns CDR1 MDHEN and CDR2 SYDVKM. Deletions cut 2 bases from V and 10 bases from J, with 11 bases between. CDR3 coding DNA: TGTGCCAGCAGTTTACTCCCCACGGGAGCTTTCTTT. This sequence encodes CASSLLPTGAFF. Together with reference TRBV28 and TRBJ1-1, the CDR3 gives the full variable domain: DVKVTQSSRYLVKRTGEKVFLECVQDMDHENMFWYRQDPGLGLRLIYFSYDVKMKEKGDIPEGYSVSREKKERFSLILESASTNQTSMYLCASSLLPTGAFFGQGTRLTVV.

This rearrangement joins TRBV6-1 to TRBJ2-7; no clear D gene. Trimming stripped 8 bases from V and 3 bases from J, with 14 bases between. The CDR3 sequence is 13 residues long. Germline V gene data show CDR1 as MNHNS and CDR2 as SASEGT. The CDR3 sequence: CASRIAGFYEQYF. CDR3 in DNA: TGTGCCAGCCGTATAGCAGGATTCTACGAGCAGTACTTC.

The chain uses TRBV5-6 and TRBJ2-7; 10 bases agree with TRBD2. The CDR3 has 15 residues. The V segment lost 3 bases and the J segment 6 bases; nucleotides outside the gene matches: 9. Per the germline V gene, CDR1 is SGHDT and CDR2 is YYEEEE. Here the CDR3 reads CASSSWTSGLAEQYF. The CDR3 coding sequence is TGTGCCAGCAGCTCCTGGACTAGCGGCCTCGCCGAGCAGTACTTC.

V gene TRBV5-6 combines with J gene TRBJ2-7; D is perhaps TRBD2 (6 bases). Per the germline V gene, CDR1 is SGHDT and CDR2 is YYEEEE. Between the trimmed V and J ends, which lost 6 bases and 3 bases, there was a span of 13 bases. The CDR3 totals 13 residues. For the CDR3, the DNA is TGTGCCAGCACCACAGGAGGGCGCTACGAGCAGTACTTC. Its translation: CASTTGGRYEQYF. The whole variable domain, filled in from reference TRBV5-6 and TRBJ2-7, reads DAGVTQSPTHLIKTRGQQVTLRCSPKSGHDTVSWYQQALGQGPQFIFQYYEEEERQRGNFPDRFSGHQFPNYSSELNVNALLLGDSALYLCASTTGGRYEQYFGPGTRLTVT.